Given below is one T cell receptor beta chain in context. The antigen is undetermined. These data belong to a study of graft-versus-host responses after intestinal transplantation. As for the study in general: Among the recipients, transplants were multivisceral, liver-intestinal, or isolated intestinal.

Points from the study as a whole: High graft-versus-host to host-versus-graft T cell clonal ratios marked allografts of patients with graft-donor macrochimerism. Marrow from the recipient contained GvH clones, some of which had appeared first in ileum or blood.

Libraries were prepared by immunoSEQ multiplex PCR; TCRdb keeps only in-frame clonotypes and omits some of them. The sample shows around 110,000 clones, less than 95% of them seen only once. The receptor comes from a human donor who received an intestinal transplant. The material was unstimulated CD4+ T cells sorted from spleen or lymph node cells, obtained before intestinal transplant.

The CDR3 reads CASSTLTGGFKETQYF. The CDR3 nucleotides are TGTGCCAGCAGCACCCTGACAGGGGGTTTCAAAGAGACCCAGTACTTC. The chain combines TRBV7-8 with TRBJ2-5; 9 nucleotides match TRBD1. Trimming cost V 5 bases and J 3 bases; bases outside gene matches: 10. The CDR3 loop spans 16 amino acids. Germline V gene data show CDR1 as SGHVS and CDR2 as FQNEAQ.